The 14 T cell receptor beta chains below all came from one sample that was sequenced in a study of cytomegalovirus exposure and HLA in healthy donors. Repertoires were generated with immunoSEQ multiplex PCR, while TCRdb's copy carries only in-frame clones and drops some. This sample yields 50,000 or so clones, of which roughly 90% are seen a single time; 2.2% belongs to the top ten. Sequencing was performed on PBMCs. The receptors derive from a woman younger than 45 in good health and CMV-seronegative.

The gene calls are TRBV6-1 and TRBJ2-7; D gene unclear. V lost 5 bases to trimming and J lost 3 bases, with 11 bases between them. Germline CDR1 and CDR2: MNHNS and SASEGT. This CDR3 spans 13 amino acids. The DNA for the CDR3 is TGTGCCAGCAGTTATGAGAGAAACTACGAGCAGTACTTC. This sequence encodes CASSYERNYEQYF.

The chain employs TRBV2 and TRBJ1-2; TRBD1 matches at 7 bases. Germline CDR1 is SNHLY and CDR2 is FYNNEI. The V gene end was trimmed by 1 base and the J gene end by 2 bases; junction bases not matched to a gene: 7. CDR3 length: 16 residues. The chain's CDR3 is CASSEGRTGENYGYTF. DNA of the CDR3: TGTGCCAGCAGTGAAGGAAGGACAGGCGAAAACTATGGCTACACCTTC.

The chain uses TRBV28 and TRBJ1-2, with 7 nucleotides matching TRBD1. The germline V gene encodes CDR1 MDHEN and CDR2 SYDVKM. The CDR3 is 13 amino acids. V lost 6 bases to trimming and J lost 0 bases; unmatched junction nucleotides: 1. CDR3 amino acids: CASRGTANYGYTF. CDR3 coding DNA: TGTGCCAGCAGGGGGACAGCTAACTATGGCTACACCTTC.

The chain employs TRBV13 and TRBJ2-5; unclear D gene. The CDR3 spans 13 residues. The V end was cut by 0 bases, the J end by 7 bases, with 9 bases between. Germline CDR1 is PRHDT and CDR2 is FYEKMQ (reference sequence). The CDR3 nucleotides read TGTGCCAGCAGCTTAGGCTTCCCGGGGACCCAGTACTTC. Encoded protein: CASSLGFPGTQYF.

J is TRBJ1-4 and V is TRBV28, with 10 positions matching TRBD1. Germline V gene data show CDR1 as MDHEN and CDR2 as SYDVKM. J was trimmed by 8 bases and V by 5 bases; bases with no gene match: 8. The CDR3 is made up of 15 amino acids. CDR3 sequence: CASSGGGQGLEKLFF. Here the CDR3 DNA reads TGTGCCAGCAGTGGGGGGGGACAGGGGCTGGAAAAACTGTTTTTT.

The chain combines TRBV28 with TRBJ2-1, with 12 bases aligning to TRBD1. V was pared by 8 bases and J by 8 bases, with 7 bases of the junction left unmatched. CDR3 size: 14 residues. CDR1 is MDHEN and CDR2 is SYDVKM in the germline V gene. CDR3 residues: CASGRDRGLDEQFF. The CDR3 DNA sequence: TGTGCCAGCGGCCGGGACAGGGGGCTCGATGAGCAGTTCTTC.

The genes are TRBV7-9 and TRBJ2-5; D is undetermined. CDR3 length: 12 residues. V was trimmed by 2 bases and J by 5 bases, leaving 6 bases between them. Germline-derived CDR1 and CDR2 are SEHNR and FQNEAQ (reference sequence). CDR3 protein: CASSLSGETQYF. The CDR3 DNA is TGTGCCAGCAGCTTATCCGGGGAGACCCAGTACTTC. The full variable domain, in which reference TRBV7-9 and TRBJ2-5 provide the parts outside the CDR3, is DTGVSQNPRHKITKRGQNVTFRCDPISEHNRLYWYRQTLGQGPEFLTYFQNEAQLEKSRLLSDRFSAERPKGSFSTLEIQRTEQGDSAMYLCASSLSGETQYFGPGTRLLVL.

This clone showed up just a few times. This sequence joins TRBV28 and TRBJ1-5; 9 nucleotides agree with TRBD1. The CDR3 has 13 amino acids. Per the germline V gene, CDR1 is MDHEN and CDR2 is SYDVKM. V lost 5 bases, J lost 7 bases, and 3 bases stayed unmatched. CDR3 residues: CASSPTGGQPQHF. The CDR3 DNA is TGTGCCAGCAGTCCCACAGGGGGCCAGCCCCAGCATTTT.

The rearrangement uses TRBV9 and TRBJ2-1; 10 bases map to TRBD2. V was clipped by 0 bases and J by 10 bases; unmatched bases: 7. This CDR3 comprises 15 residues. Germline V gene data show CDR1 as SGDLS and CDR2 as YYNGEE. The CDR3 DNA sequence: TGTGCCAGCAGCGTAGGGCCTAGCGGGAGAGACGAGCAGTTCTTC. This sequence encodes CASSVGPSGRDEQFF.

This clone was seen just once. CDR3 in DNA: TGTGCCAGCAGCCCGGGACTAGCGGGAGGGCCCGGGGAGCTGTTTTTT. Its protein product is CASSPGLAGGPGELFF. The chain employs TRBV6-4 and TRBJ2-2; TRBD2 matches 16 bases. The germline V gene has CDR1 MRHNA and CDR2 SNTAGT. V shed 6 bases, J shed 6 bases, and the junction held 4 bases outside the gene matches. CDR3 length: 16 residues.

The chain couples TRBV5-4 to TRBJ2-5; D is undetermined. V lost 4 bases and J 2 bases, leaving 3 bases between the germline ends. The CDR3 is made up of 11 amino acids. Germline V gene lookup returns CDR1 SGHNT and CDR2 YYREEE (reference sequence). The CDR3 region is CASSQQETQYF. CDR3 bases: TGTGCCAGCAGCCAACAAGAGACCCAGTACTTC.

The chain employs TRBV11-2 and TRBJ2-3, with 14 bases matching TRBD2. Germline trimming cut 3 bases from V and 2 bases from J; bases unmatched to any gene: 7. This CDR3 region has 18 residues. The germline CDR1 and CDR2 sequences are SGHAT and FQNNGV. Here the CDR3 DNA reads TGTGCCAGCAGCTTCGGCGGGACTAGCGGGAGCCACACAGATACGCAGTATTTT. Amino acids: CASSFGGTSGSHTDTQYF. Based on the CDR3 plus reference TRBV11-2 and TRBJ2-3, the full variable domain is EAGVAQSPRYKIIEKRQSVAFWCNPISGHATLYWYQQILGQGPKLLIQFQNNGVVDDSQLPKDRFSAERLKGVDSTLKIQPAKLEDSAVYLCASSFGGTSGSHTDTQYFGPGTRLTVL.

DNA for the CDR3: TGTGCCAGCAGCTTAACAAACCCGACCCTGGCGGGAGTCTACAATGAGCAGTTCTTC. Amino acids: CASSLTNPTLAGVYNEQFF. This chain joins TRBV7-3 and TRBJ2-1, with 7 bases matching TRBD2. The germline V gene has CDR1 SGHTA and CDR2 FQGTGA. This CDR3 comprises 19 residues. Losses at the gene ends were 0 bases for V and 3 bases for J; bases not matched to a gene: 14.

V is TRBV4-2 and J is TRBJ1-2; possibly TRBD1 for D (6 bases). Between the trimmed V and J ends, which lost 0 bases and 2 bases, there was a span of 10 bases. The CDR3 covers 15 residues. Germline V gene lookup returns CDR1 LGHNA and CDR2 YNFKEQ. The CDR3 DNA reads TGTGCCAGCAGCCAAGACCAAACAGGGAACTATGGCTACACCTTC. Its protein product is CASSQDQTGNYGYTF.